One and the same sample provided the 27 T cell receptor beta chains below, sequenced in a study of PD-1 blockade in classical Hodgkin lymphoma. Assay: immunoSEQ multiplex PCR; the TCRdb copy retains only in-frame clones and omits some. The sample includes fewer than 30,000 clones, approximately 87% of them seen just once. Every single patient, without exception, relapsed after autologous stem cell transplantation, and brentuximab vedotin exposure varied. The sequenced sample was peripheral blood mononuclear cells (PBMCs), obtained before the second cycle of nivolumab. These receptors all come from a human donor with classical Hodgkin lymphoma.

CDR3 nucleotides: TGTGCCAGCAGCTCCTTGGGCGCGGGGTCGGAGACCCAGTACTTC. As protein: CASSSLGAGSETQYF. The chain links TRBV7-8 to TRBJ2-5; D might be TRBD2 (6 bases). The CDR3 covers 15 residues. Germline loops: CDR1 SGHVS, CDR2 FQNEAQ. Trimming cost V 4 bases and J 5 bases, with 17 bases left between them.

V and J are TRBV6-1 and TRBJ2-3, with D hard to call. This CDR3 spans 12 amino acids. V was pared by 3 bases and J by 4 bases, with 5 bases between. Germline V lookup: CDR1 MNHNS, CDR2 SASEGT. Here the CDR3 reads CASSDFSDTQYF. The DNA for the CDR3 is TGTGCCAGCAGTGATTTTTCAGATACGCAGTATTTT.

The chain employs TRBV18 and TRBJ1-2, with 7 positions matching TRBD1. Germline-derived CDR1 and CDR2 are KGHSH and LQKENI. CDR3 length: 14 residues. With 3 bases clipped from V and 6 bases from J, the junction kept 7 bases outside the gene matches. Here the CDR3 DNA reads TGTGCCAGCTCACCGCAGGGGGGTATCGATGGCTACACCTTC. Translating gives CASSPQGGIDGYTF.

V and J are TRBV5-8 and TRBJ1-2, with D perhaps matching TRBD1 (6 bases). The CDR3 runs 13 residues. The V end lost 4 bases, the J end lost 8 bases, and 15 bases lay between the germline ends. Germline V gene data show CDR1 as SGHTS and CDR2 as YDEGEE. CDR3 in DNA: TGTGCCAGCAGCCGGGGACATGGTGGCGGCTACACCTTC. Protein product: CASSRGHGGGYTF.

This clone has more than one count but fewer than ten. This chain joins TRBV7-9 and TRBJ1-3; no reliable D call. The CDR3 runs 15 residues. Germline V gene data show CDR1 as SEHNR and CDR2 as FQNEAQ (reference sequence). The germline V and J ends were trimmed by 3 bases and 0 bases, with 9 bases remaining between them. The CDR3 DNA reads TGTGCCAGCAGCTTGGGCGCCGGCTCTGGAAACACCATATATTTT. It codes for CASSLGAGSGNTIYF. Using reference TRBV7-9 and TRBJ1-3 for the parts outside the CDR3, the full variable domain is DTGVSQNPRHKITKRGQNVTFRCDPISEHNRLYWYRQTLGQGPEFLTYFQNEAQLEKSRLLSDRFSAERPKGSFSTLEIQRTEQGDSAMYLCASSLGAGSGNTIYFGEGSWLTVV.

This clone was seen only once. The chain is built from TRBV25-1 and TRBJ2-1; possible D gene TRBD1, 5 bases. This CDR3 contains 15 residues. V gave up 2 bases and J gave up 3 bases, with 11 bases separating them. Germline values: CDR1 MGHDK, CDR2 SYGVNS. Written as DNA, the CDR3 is TGTGCCAGCAGTGAAAGGGCAGGGAACTACAATGAGCAGTTCTTC. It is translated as CASSERAGNYNEQFF.

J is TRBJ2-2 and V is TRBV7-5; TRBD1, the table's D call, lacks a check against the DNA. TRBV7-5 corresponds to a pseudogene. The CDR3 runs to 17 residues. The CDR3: CASSLASGRTNTGELFF. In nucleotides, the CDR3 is TGTGCCAGCAGCTTAGCGTCTGGCCGAACGAACACCGGGGAGCTGTTTTTT.

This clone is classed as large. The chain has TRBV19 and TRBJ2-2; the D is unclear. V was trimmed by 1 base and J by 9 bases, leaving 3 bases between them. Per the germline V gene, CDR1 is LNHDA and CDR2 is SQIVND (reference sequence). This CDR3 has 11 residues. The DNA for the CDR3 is TGTGCCAGTAGTATAGCTCGGGAGCTGTTTTTT. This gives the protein CASSIARELFF.

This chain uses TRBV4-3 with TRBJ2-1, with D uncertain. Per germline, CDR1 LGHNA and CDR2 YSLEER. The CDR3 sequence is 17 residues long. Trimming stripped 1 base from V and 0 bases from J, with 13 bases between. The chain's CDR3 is CASSQVGLRSSYNEQFF. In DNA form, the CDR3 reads TGCGCCAGCAGCCAAGTAGGGCTAAGAAGCTCCTACAATGAGCAGTTCTTC.

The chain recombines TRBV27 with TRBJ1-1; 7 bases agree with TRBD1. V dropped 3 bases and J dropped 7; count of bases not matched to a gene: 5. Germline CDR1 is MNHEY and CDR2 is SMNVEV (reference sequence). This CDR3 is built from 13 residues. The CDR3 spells CASSFPGGGEAFF. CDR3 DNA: TGTGCCAGCAGTTTTCCAGGGGGTGGTGAAGCTTTCTTT.

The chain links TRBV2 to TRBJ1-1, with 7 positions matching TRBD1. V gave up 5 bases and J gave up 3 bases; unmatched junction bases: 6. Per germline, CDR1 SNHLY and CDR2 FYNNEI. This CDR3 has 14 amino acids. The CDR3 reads CASSRGGWDTEAFF. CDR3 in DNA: TGTGCCAGCAGTAGAGGGGGCTGGGACACTGAAGCTTTCTTT. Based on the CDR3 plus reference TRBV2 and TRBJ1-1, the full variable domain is EPEVTQTPSHQVTQMGQEVILRCVPISNHLYFYWYRQILGQKVEFLVSFYNNEISEKSEIFDDQFSVERPDGSNFTLKIRSTKLEDSAMYFCASSRGGWDTEAFFGQGTRLTVV.

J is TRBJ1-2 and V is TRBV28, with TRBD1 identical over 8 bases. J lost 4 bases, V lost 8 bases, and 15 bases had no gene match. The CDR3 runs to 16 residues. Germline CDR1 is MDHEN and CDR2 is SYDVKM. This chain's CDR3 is CASFTQGQGPIYGYTF. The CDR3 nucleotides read TGTGCCAGCTTCACCCAAGGACAGGGTCCTATCTATGGCTACACCTTC.

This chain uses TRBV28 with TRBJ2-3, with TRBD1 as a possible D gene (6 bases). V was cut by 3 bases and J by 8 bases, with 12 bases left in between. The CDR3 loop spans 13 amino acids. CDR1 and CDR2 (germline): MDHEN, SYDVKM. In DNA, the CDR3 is TGTGCCAGCAGTTTCGCAGGGGAAGGTACGCAGTATTTT. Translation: CASSFAGEGTQYF. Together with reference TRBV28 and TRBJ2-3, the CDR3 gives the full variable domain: DVKVTQSSRYLVKRTGEKVFLECVQDMDHENMFWYRQDPGLGLRLIYFSYDVKMKEKGDIPEGYSVSREKKERFSLILESASTNQTSMYLCASSFAGEGTQYFGPGTRLTVL.

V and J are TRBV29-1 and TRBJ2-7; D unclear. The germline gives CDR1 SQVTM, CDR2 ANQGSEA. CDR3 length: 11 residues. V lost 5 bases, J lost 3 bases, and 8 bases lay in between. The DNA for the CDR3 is TGCAGCGTTTTAATTCGCTACGAGCAGTACTTC. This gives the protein CSVLIRYEQYF.

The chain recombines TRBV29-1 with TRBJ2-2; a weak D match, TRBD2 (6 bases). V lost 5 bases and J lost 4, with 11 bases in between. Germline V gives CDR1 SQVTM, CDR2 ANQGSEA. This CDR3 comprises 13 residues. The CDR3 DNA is TGCAGCGTTAGTCAGGGAGGCACCGGGGAGCTGTTTTTT. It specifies CSVSQGGTGELFF.

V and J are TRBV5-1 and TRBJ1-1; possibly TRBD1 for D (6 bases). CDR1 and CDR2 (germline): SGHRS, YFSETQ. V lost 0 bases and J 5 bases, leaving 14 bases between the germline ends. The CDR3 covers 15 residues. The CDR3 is CASSLEAGAETEAFF. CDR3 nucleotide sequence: TGCGCCAGCAGCTTGGAGGCGGGGGCAGAGACTGAAGCTTTCTTT.

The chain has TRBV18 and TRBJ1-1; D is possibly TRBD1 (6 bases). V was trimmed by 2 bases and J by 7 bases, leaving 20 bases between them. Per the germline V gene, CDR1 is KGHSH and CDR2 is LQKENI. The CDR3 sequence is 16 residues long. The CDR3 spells CASSPYARRGADEAFF. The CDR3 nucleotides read TGTGCCAGCTCACCATATGCAAGAAGGGGGGCGGATGAAGCTTTCTTT.

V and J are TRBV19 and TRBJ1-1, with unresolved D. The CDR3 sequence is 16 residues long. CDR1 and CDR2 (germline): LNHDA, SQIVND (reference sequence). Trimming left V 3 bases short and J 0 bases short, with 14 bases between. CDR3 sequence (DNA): TGTGCCAGTAGTATCTTGGGCGGCCGGATGAACACTGAAGCTTTCTTT. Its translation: CASSILGGRMNTEAFF.

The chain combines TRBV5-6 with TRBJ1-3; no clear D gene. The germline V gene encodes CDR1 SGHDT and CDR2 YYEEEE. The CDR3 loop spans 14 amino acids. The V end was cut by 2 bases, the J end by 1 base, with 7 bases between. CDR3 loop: CASSLPGSGNTIYF. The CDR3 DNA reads TGTGCCAGCAGCTTACCGGGTTCTGGAAACACCATATATTTT.

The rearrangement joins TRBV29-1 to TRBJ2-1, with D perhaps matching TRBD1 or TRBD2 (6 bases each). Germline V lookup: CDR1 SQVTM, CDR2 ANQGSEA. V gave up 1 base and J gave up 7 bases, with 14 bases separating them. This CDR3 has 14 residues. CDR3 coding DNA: TGCAGCGTTGAAGGGTGGGGGGCAACAAATGAGCAGTTCTTC. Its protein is CSVEGWGATNEQFF.

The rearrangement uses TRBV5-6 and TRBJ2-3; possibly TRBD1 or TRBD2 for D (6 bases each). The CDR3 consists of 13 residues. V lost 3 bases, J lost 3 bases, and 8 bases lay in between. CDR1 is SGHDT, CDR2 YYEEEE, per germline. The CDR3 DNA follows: TGTGCCAGCAGCTGGAGGGGGACAGATACGCAGTATTTT. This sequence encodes CASSWRGTDTQYF.

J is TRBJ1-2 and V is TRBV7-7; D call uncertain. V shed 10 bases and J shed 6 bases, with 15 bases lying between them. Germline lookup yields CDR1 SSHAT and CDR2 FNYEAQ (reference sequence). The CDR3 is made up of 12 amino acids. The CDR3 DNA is TGTGCCACCTACAGCGTGGCCGATGGCTACACCTTC. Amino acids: CATYSVADGYTF.

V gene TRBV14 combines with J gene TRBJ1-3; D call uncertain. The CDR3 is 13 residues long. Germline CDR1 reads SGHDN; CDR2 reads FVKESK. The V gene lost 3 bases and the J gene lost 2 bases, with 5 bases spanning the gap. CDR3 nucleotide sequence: TGTGCCAGCAGCCAGGGTCCTGGAAACACCATATATTTT. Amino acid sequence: CASSQGPGNTIYF. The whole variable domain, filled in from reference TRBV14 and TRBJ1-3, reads EAGVTQFPSHSVIEKGQTVTLRCDPISGHDNLYWYRRVMGKEIKFLLHFVKESKQDESGMPNNRFLAERTGGTYSTLKVQPAELEDSGVYFCASSQGPGNTIYFGEGSWLTVV.

In nucleotides, the CDR3 is TGTGCCAGTACCGCGTCAGGAGTTAACTATGGCTACACCTTC. It encodes CASTASGVNYGYTF. The genes are TRBV19 and TRBJ1-2; no definite D call. The CDR3 consists of 14 residues. Per germline, CDR1 LNHDA and CDR2 SQIVND (reference sequence). Trimming took off 7 bases at V and 1 base at J, with 13 bases between the two ends.

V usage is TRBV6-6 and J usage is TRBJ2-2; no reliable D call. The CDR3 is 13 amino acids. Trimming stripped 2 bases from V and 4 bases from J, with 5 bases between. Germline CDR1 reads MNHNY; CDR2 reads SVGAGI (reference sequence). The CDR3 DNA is TGTGCCAGCAGTTACGGGCCCACCGGGGAGCTGTTTTTT. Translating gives CASSYGPTGELFF.

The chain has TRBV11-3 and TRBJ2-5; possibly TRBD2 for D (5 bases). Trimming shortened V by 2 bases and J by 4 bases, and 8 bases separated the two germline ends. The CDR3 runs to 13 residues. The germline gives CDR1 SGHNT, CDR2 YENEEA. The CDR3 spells CASSLTSGETQYF. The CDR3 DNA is TGTGCCAGCAGCTTAACCAGCGGAGAGACCCAGTACTTC.

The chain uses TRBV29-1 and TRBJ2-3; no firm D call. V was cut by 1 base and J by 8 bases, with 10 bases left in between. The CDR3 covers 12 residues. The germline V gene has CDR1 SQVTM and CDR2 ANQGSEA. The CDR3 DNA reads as TGCAGCGTTGAAGTGGACGGGCCTACGCAGTATTTT. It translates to CSVEVDGPTQYF.